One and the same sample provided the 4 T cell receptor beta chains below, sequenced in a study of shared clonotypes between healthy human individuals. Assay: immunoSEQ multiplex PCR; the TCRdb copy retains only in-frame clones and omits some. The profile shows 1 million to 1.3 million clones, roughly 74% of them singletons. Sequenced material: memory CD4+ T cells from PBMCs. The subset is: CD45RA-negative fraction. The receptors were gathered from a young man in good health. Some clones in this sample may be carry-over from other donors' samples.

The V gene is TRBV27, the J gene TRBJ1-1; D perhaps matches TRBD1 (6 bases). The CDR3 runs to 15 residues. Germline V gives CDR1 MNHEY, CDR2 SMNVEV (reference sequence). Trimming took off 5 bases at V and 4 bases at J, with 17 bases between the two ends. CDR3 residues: CASSPWGALGTEAFF. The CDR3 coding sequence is TGTGCCAGCAGTCCCTGGGGGGCTTTGGGCACTGAAGCTTTCTTT.

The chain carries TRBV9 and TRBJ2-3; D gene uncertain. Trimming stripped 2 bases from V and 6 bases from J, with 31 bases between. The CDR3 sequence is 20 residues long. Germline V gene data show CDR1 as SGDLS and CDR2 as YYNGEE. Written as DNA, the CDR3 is TGTGCCAGCAGCGTCCGGACCTCCGGCCGCCGGTTCGCCGGCAAGGATACGCAGTATTTT. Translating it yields CASSVRTSGRRFAGKDTQYF.

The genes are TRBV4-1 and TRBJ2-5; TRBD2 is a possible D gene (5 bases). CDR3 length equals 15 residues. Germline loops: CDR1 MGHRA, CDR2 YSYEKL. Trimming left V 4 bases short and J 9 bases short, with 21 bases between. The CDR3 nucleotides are TGCGCCAGCAGCCCCTTAGGTGCGGGTCGCAGCGCCCAGTACTTC. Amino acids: CASSPLGAGRSAQYF.

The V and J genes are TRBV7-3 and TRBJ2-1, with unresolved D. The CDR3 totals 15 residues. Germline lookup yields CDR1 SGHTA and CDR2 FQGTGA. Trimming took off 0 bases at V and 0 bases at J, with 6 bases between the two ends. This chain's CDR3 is CASSLTLSSYNEQFF. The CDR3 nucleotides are TGTGCCAGCAGCTTAACTCTTAGCTCCTACAATGAGCAGTTCTTC.